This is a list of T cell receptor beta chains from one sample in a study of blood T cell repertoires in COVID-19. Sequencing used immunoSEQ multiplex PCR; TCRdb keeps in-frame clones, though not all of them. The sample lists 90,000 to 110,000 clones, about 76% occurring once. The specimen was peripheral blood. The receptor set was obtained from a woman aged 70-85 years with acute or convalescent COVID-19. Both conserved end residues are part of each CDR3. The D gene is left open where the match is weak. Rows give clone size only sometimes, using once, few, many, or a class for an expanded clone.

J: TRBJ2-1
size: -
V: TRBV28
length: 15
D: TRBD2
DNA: TGTGCCAGCAGTTGGCGGGGGGCCTATTACAATGAGCAGTTCTTC
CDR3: CASSWRGAYYNEQFF

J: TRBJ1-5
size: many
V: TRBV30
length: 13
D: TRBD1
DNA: TGTGCCTGGGGGACAGGGCGGAATCAGCCCCAGCATTTT
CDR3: CAWGTGRNQPQHF

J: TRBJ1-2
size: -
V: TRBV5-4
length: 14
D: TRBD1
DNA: TGTGCCAGCAGCTTCGATGACAGGGCCTATGGCTACACCTTC
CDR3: CASSFDDRAYGYTF

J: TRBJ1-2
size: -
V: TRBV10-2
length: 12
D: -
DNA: TGCGCCAGCAGTGACAGGAACTATGGCTACACCTTC
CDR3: CASSDRNYGYTF

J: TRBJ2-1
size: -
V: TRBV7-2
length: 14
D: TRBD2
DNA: TGTGCCAGCAGCTTACTAGCGGGGAACAATGAGCAGTTCTTC
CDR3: CASSLLAGNNEQFF

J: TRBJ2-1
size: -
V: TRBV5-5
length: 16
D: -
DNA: TGTGCCAGCAGCTTGGTTGAGGCGGGGACCTACAATGAGCAGTTCTTC
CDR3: CASSLVEAGTYNEQFF

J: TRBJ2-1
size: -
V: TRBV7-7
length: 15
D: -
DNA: TGTGCCAGCAGCTTAGCAGCAGACCCAGGGGACGAGCAGTTCTTC
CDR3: CASSLAADPGDEQFF

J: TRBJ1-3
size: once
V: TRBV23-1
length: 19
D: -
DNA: TGCGCCAGCAGTCAATCGGGGAGCAGGGAGGGTTCCTCTGGAAACACCATATATTTT
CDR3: CASSQSGSREGSSGNTIYF

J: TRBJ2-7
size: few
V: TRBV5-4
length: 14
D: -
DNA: TGTGCCAGCAGAACCGACAGGCCTTCGAACGAGCAGTACTTC
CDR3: CASRTDRPSNEQYF

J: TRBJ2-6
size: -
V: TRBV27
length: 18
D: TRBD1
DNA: TGTGCCAGCAGTCCTGACCGAGGGGGCGTCACTGGGGCCAACGCCCTGACTTTC
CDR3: CASSPDRGGVTGANALTF

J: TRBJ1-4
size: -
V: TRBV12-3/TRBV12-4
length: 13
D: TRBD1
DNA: TGTGCCAGCAGACAGGGGTGGGATGAAAAACTGTTTTTT
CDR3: CASRQGWDEKLFF

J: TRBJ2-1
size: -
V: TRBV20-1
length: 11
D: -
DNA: TGCAGTGCTACCGTCGGGGTGGAGCAGTTCTTC
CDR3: CSATVGVEQFF

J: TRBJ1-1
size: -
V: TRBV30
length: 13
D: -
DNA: TGTGCCTGGAGGGGGCGGGGGGACACTGAAGCTTTCTTT
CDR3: CAWRGRGDTEAFF

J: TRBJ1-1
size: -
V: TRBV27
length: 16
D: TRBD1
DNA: TGTGCCAGCAGTTTATACAGGGGCCTTTTTAACACTGAAGCTTTCTTT
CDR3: CASSLYRGLFNTEAFF

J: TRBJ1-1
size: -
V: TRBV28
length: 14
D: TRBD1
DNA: TGTGCCAGCAGCCTGACAGGGGGCTCAATTGAAGCTTTCTTT
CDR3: CASSLTGGSIEAFF

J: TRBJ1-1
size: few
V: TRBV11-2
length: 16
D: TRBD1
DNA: TGTGCCAGCAGCCGACAGGGGGCCCAACCCCTCACTGAAGCTTTCTTT
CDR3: CASSRQGAQPLTEAFF

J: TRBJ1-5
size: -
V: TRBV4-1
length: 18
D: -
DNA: TGCGCCAGCAGCCTAGGGCTTGGGGGGGATAATTCCAATCAGCCCCAGCATTTT
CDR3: CASSLGLGGDNSNQPQHF

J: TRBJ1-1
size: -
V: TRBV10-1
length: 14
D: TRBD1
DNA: TGCGCCATGGGACAGGGGGCCGTGAACACTGAAGCTTTCTTT
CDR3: CAMGQGAVNTEAFF

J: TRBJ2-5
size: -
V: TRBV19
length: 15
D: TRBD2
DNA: TGTGCCAGCCCTATAGCGGGGGGGTACCAAGAGACCCAGTACTTC
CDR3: CASPIAGGYQETQYF

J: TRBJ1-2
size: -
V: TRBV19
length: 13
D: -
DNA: TGTGCCAGTAGACAGGGTTTCCCTTATGGCTACACCTTC
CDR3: CASRQGFPYGYTF

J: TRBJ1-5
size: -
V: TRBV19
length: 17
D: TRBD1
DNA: TGTGCCAGTAGTATAGGAGGACAGGTGATTCCCAATCAGCCCCAGCATTTT
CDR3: CASSIGGQVIPNQPQHF

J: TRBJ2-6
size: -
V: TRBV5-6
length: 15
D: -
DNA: TGTGCCAGCAGCTTCCGACGGGCTGGGGCCAACGTCCTGACTTTC
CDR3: CASSFRRAGANVLTF

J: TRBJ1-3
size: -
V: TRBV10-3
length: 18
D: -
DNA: TGTGCCATCAGTGAGTCCCCCGGGCGGGGCTCGGTTGGAAACACCATATATTTT
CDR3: CAISESPGRGSVGNTIYF

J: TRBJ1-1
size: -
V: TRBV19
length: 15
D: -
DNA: TGTGCCAGTAGTATAACAGCGGCCACGAACACTGAAGCTTTCTTT
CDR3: CASSITAATNTEAFF

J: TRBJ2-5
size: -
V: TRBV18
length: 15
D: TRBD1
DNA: TGTGCCAGCTCACCGGTCTATCAGGGGGAAGAGACCCAGTACTTC
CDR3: CASSPVYQGEETQYF

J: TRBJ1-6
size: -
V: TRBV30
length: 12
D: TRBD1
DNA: TGTGCCTGGAGAGACAGGGGTTCACCCCTCCACTTT
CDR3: CAWRDRGSPLHF

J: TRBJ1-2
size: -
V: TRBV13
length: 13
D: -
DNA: TGTGCCAGCAGCACCTGGGCGGGTTATGGCTACACCTTC
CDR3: CASSTWAGYGYTF

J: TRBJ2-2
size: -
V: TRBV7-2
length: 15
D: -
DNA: TGTGCCAGCAGCCCGCCGGGGGGCGGATTCGGGGAGCTGTTTTTT
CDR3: CASSPPGGGFGELFF

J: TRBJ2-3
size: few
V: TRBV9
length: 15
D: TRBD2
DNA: TGTGCCAGCAGCCTTAGGACTAGCGGGGGAGATACGCAGTATTTT
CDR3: CASSLRTSGGDTQYF

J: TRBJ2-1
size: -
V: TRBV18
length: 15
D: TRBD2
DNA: TGTGCCAGCTCACTTCGGGGGGGCTCCTACAATGAGCAGTTCTTC
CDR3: CASSLRGGSYNEQFF

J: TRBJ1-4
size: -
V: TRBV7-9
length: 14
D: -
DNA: TGTGCCAGCAGCTTACAGGGAACTAATGAAAAACTGTTTTTT
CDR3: CASSLQGTNEKLFF

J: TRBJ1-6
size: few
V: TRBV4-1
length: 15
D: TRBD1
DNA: TGCGCCAGCAGCCAAGAACAGACAGGGGGTTCACCCCTCCACTTT
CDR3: CASSQEQTGGSPLHF

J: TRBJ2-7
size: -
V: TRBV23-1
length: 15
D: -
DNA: TGCGCCAGCAGTCAACCTCCCGGCGGGCTTCGGGAGCAGTACTTC
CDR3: CASSQPPGGLREQYF

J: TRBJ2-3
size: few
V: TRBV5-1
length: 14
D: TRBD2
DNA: TGCGCCAGCAGCTTAGCGGGGTTGCAAGATACGCAGTATTTT
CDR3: CASSLAGLQDTQYF

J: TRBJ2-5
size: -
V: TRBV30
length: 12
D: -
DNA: TGTGCCTGGAGTGTAGTAGAAGAGACCCAGTACTTC
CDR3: CAWSVVEETQYF

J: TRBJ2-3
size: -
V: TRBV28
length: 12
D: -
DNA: TGTGCCAGCAGTCCGACAGCAGATACGCAGTATTTT
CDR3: CASSPTADTQYF

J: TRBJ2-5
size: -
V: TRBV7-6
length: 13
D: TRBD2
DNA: TGTGCCAGCAGCCAAATAAGCGGGGTGACCCAGTACTTC
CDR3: CASSQISGVTQYF

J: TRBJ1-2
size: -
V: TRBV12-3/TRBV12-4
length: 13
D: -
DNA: TGTGCCAGCAGCCTGGGGGGGGGCTATGGCTACACCTTC
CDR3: CASSLGGGYGYTF

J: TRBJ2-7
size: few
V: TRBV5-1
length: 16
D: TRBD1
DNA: TGCGCCAGCAGCAGGGGAGGGACAGGGGACTCCTACGAGCAGTACTTC
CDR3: CASSRGGTGDSYEQYF

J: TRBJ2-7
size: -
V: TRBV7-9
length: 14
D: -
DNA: TGTGCCAGCAGCTTATCAGGGGGAGGCTACGAGCAGTACTTC
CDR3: CASSLSGGGYEQYF

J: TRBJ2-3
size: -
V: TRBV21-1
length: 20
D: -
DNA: TGTGCCAGCAGCAACCCCCACCTCCCAACAGACAGGGGAAGGACAGATACGCAGTATTTT
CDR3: CASSNPHLPTDRGRTDTQYF

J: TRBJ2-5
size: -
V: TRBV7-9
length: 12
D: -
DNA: TGTGCCAGCAGCTTTAGATTAGAGACCCAGTACTTC
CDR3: CASSFRLETQYF

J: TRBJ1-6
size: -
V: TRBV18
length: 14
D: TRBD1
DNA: TGTGCCAGCTCGAGGGACAGCTATAATTCACCCCTCCACTTT
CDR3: CASSRDSYNSPLHF

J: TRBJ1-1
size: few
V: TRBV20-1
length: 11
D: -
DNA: TGCAGTGCTCAGGTTGGGACTGAAGCTTTCTTT
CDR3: CSAQVGTEAFF

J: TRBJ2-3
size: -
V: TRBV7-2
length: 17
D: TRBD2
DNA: TGTGCCAGCAGCGCTCCCAGCGGGGGGCGGAGCACAGATACGCAGTATTTT
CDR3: CASSAPSGGRSTDTQYF

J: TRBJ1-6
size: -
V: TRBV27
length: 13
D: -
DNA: TGTGCCAGCAGTCCCGTCTATAATTCACCCCTCCACTTT
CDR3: CASSPVYNSPLHF

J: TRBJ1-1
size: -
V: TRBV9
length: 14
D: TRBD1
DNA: TGTGCCAGCAGCGTACAAACAGGGGGCACTGAAGCTTTCTTT
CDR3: CASSVQTGGTEAFF

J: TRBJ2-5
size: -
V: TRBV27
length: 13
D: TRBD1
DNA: TGTGCCAGCAGTCGGGGACAGAAAGAGACCCAGTACTTC
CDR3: CASSRGQKETQYF

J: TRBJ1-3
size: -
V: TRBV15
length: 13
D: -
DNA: TGTGCCACCAGCAGGGACTTTCAGGACACCATATATTTT
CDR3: CATSRDFQDTIYF

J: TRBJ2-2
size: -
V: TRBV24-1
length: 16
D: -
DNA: TGTGCCACCAGTGATCCTAGGGCAGGGTCGGCCGGGGAGCTGTTTTTT
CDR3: CATSDPRAGSAGELFF

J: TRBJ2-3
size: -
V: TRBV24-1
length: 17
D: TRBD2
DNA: TGTGCCACCAGTGGTCCGACTAGCGGGAAAACCACAGATACGCAGTATTTT
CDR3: CATSGPTSGKTTDTQYF

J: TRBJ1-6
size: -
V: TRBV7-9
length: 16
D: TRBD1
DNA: TGTGCCAGCAGCTTAGCCGGGACAGCGGGAGACTCACCCCTCCACTTT
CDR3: CASSLAGTAGDSPLHF

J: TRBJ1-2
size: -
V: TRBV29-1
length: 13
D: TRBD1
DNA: TGCAGCGTTGAAGGGACAGGGGGCAAGGGCTACACCTTC
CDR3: CSVEGTGGKGYTF

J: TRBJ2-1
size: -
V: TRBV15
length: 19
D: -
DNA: TGTGCCACCAGCAGAGGTTGGGGCGCTGGCGGGACAGAATACAATGAGCAGTTCTTC
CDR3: CATSRGWGAGGTEYNEQFF